This T cell receptor (beta chain) was identified in a study of shared clonotypes between healthy human individuals. The table lists this clone with a few counts. Sequenced by immunoSEQ multiplex PCR; TCRdb stores in-frame clones only, minus some. The sample consists of almost 750,000 clones, about two thirds of them appearing once. V was pared by 4 bases and J by 3 bases, with 14 bases between. The CDR3 has 14 amino acids. The germline gives CDR1 SGHNT, CDR2 YYREEE (reference sequence). The material sequenced was memory CD4+ T cells sorted from blood. Subset reported: CD45RA-negative fraction. The receptor was derived from a woman aged 25 to 39 in good health. The J gene is TRBJ2-7, the V gene TRBV5-4; maybe TRBD1 (5 bases). In nucleotides, the CDR3 is TGTGCCAGCAGCCCAGCAGGGTATGTCTACGAGCAGTACTTC. It encodes CASSPAGYVYEQYF. The whole variable domain, filled in from reference TRBV5-4 and TRBJ2-7, reads ETGVTQSPTHLIKTRGQQVTLRCSSQSGHNTVSWYQQALGQGPQFIFQYYREEENGRGNFPPRFSGLQFPNYSSELNVNALELDDSALYLCASSPAGYVYEQYFGPGTRLTVT.